A single sample is the source of the 6 T cell receptor beta chains below, sequenced in a study of shared clonotypes between healthy human individuals. The assay was immunoSEQ multiplex PCR, and TCRdb's table has in-frame clones only and misses some. The sample records around 1,900,000 clones, just over 90% being singletons. Naive CD8 cells lacked CD45RO, underwent positive selection for CCR7 and left out terminally differentiated effector memory CD45RA+ cells. Sequenced: naive CD8+ T cells from PBMCs. The receptors come from a young man in good health. Some clones in this sample may be carry-over from other donors' samples.

A note on this clone: Other DNA sequences in the same sample also yield this CDR3. The J gene is TRBJ2-7, the V gene TRBV28, with TRBD2 matching 8 bases. The CDR3 spans 14 residues. V lost 4 bases, J lost 4 bases, and 6 bases stayed unmatched. The germline gives CDR1 MDHEN, CDR2 SYDVKM. CDR3 coding DNA: TGTGCCAGCAGTTCCCCGAGCGGGAGTTACGAGCAGTACTTC. It translates to CASSSPSGSYEQYF.

This clone was recorded only once. V and J are TRBV5-6 and TRBJ2-1; no clear D. The ends were cut back, 0 bases at V and 10 bases at J, with 11 bases in the middle. The V gene's germline CDR1 is SGHDT and CDR2 YYEEEE. The CDR3 totals 13 residues. In DNA form, the CDR3 reads TGTGCCAGCAGCTTGGTTTCCATGGTCGAGCAGTTCTTC. This codes for CASSLVSMVEQFF.

The chain is built from TRBV13 and TRBJ1-3; D perhaps matches TRBD1 (6 bases). V was pared by 5 bases and J by 5 bases, with 19 bases between. This CDR3 comprises 16 residues. Germline CDR1 and CDR2: PRHDT and FYEKMQ (reference sequence). The CDR3 DNA reads TGTGCCAGCAGCCCCTCGGGGCAGGGGATAAGAAACACCATATATTTT. Its translation is CASSPSGQGIRNTIYF.

The chain is built from TRBV2 and TRBJ2-1; 14 nucleotides align to TRBD2. Germline values: CDR1 SNHLY, CDR2 FYNNEI. This CDR3 is built from 15 residues. Losses at the gene ends were 4 bases for V and 8 bases for J; bases not matched to a gene: 4. The CDR3 loop is CASSGLTSGRDEQFF. The CDR3 coding sequence is TGTGCCAGCAGTGGACTGACTAGCGGGAGGGATGAGCAGTTCTTC.

This chain joins TRBV30 and TRBJ2-2; 7 bases fit TRBD1. With 3 bases clipped from V and 4 bases from J, the junction kept 11 bases outside the gene matches. The CDR3 is made up of 16 amino acids. Germline assignment: CDR1 GTSNPN and CDR2 SVGIG (reference sequence). The CDR3 region has the DNA TGTGCCTGGAGCACCGGACAGGCCGGGGTCACCGGGGAGCTGTTTTTT. This translates into CAWSTGQAGVTGELFF.

This chain links TRBV18 with TRBJ2-1; 7 bases fit TRBD2. Germline lookup yields CDR1 KGHSH and CDR2 LQKENI. J was trimmed by 9 bases and V by 2 bases; bases with no gene match: 7. This CDR3 is 14 amino acids long. The CDR3 bases are TGTGCCAGCTCACCATTAGGGACGGGAGGTGAGCAGTTCTTC. It yields the protein CASSPLGTGGEQFF.